One sample yielded the 2 T cell receptor beta chains listed below, sequenced in a study of T cell responses to AZD1222 COVID-19 vaccine. This table comes from immunoSEQ multiplex PCR, and its TCRdb copy is limited to in-frame clones, with some not included. Altogether approximately 120,000 clones are present, 80% to 90% being singletons, with the ten largest covering about 9.5%. Material: peripheral blood, obtained 28 days after the second AZD1222 dose. These receptor sequences come from an adult who received the AZD1222 COVID-19 vaccine.

This clone was seen just once. The chain employs TRBV4-3 and TRBJ1-1, with D hard to call. The CDR3 runs 14 residues. Between the trimmed V and J ends, which lost 1 base and 4 bases, there was a span of 10 bases. The germline gives CDR1 LGHNA, CDR2 YSLEER. The CDR3 protein is CASSQARASTEAFF. The CDR3 coding sequence is TGCGCCAGCAGCCAAGCGAGGGCGAGCACTGAAGCTTTCTTT.

This clone was recorded once. This CDR3 is also generated by other DNA sequences in the sample. V usage is TRBV7-2 and J usage is TRBJ2-1, with no clear D. The germline V gene encodes CDR1 SGHTA and CDR2 FQGNSA. Trimming pared 4 bases from V and 0 bases from J, leaving 4 bases between. The CDR3 has 13 amino acids. This chain's CDR3 is CASSSSSYNEQFF. CDR3 DNA sequence: TGTGCCAGCAGCTCGAGCTCCTACAATGAGCAGTTCTTC.